This T cell receptor beta chain was captured by sequencing in a study of CXCR3-negative and CXCR3-positive naive CD8 T cells. Study at large: Sequencing yielded roughly 130 million TRB reads, roughly 1.5 +/- 0.3 million per library. Study results and limitations: Naive CXCR3-positive cells had TRB CDR3s more hydrophobic than those of CXCR3-negative naive cells.

A note on this clonotype: What it binds is unknown.

300,000 to 350,000 cells per CD8+ T cell subset were flow-sorted in triplicate. It was by 5' RACE with UMI labels that the TRB cDNA libraries were prepared. TCRdb reprocessed the 5' RACE reads and keeps a single row for each CDR3 protein, giving no DNA. With about 40,000 distinct CDR3 sequences in the sample, the ten largest clones hold approximately 1.9%. The specimen sequenced was naive CXCR3- CD8+ T cells from blood. Subset indicated: CD45RO-CCR7+CD27+CD95- naive CD8+ T cells lacking CXCR3 (TNR3-). The receptor was derived from a human donor in good health. Some clones in this sample may be carry-over from other donors' samples.

CDR3 sequence reads: CASSFPGPFGYEQYF. This chain links TRBV7-2 with TRBJ2-7; TCRdb calls TRBD1, which cannot be checked without DNA. The CDR3 sequence is 15 residues long. Germline values: CDR1 SGHTA, CDR2 FQGNSA.